One TCR beta chain is described in this entry. Its matching antigen is unknown. In TCRdb, the RACE reads were re-called with MiXCR into one record per CDR3 protein. The repertoire holds 55,000 to 75,000 distinct CDR3 sequences, with about 6.7% as singletons. Germline V lookup: CDR1 DFQATT, CDR2 SNEGSKA (reference sequence). The length of the CDR3 is 12 residues. The V and J ends lost 4 bases and 5 bases, in that order; junction bases with no gene match: 4. The data were obtained in a study of human T cells and chemical hapten exposure. About the research overall: Weekly administration of diphenylcyclopropenone to the scalp of patients continued throughout the approximately 24-week study. Study-wide points: Each of the donors had alopecia, so their immune responses may not resemble those of healthy people. Expanded TCRs formed significantly more large CDR3 similarity clusters than controls. Expanded TCR counts at PT1 went up together with patch test score, a positive correlation.

Time point denoted: pre-sensitization, week 0. Treatment: therapeutic diphenylcyclopropenone sensitization with weekly scalp DPC. Sequences were derived from whole blood, sampled in connection with sensitization to the hapten diphenylcyclopropenone (DPC). The chain has TRBV20-1 and TRBJ1-1, with 7 bases that match TRBD1. This TCR was sampled from a woman younger than 45 with alopecia areata. Some clones in this sample may be carry-over from other donors' samples. The CDR3 here is CSAIRGRTEAFF. Here the CDR3 DNA reads TGCAGTGCTATCAGGGGGAGAACTGAAGCTTTCTTT.